This record covers a single T cell receptor beta chain. The antigen this receptor binds is unknown. Per-base quality was not reported, and no clone a single base away is much larger than it. TCRbeta CDR3 regions were amplified from genomic DNA using the immunoSEQ Assay, a bias-controlled multiplex PCR. Turning to the authors' computational methods: The number of nucleated cells in each sample was estimated by amplification of reference gene primers within the assay. To quantify the absolute abundance of each unique TCRbeta CDR3 rearrangement, sequence reads were collapsed and filtered. For each sample, productive Simpson clonality was calculated as the square root of Simpson's diversity index over productive rearrangements. Here the immuneACCESS table is served through TCRdb, limited to in-frame sequences with V and J called. Missing clones are a known gap in these copies; in checked studies unresolved V genes cover under half, and the rest lacks a known reason. That table furnishes V, J and clone size, whereas the DNA furnished D and trimming. A total of 180,000 or so clones appear in this sample, approximately 85% of them only once. 3.3% of the sample is taken by the ten largest.

The germline V gene (reference sequence) supplies CDR1 PRHDT and CDR2 FYEKMQ. The CDR3 numbers 16 residues from cysteine through phenylalanine. The only DNA kept is the CDR3, 48 bases in frame from the first base. Trimming removed 7 bases from V and 4 bases from J; the gene matches leave 15 bases unexplained. Whole blood was collected in K2EDTA tubes by collaborating institutions according to the institutions' own protocols. Collaborator samples were shipped for TCRbeta analysis as frozen whole blood, isolated PBMCs, or DNA extracted from either sample type. This specimen belongs to a study of blood T cell repertoires in COVID-19 (TCRdb year 2020). Looking at the study overall: Samples from collaborators originated in the United States, Italy and Spain and spanned both the acute and convalescent phases of COVID-19. The samples were drawn from two sources: the first 160 participants of the ongoing ImmuneRACE study, and 1,000 to 1,500 subjects contributed by 6 global collaborators. Where available, HLA class I and class II types were obtained from metadata supplied by the sample provider rather than from assay-based typing. A de-identified subject ID, COVID-19 status, age in years and sex were almost always included in the sample metadata. The dataset comprised deeply sampled blood TCRbeta repertoires from subjects exposed to, actively infected with, or recovered from COVID-19. A freely available public database, intended as a resource for researchers studying the immune response to SARS-CoV-2, is where the repertoires were released. The material from the prospective study consisted of cDNA or gDNA derived from T cells, B-cell-depleted T cells, or PBMCs. The study at large found these results: The amount of clinical and demographic metadata varied by source and participant and was provided uncurated.

The sequence is built from TRBV13 and TRBJ2-5; 7 central bases correspond to TRBD2. Sequencing used peripheral blood. The sequence came from a man aged 55 to 69 with acute or convalescent COVID-19. The nucleotides are TGTGCCAGCAACTCAAAGACCGGATTAGCGGGAGAGACCCAGTACTTC. It encodes CASNSKTGLAGETQYF.